Shown below are 20 T cell receptor beta chains from a single sample sequenced in a study of T cell changes during pregnancy in multiple sclerosis. The protocol was immunoSEQ multiplex PCR, while the TCRdb copy is restricted to in-frame clones and leaves out a portion. The sample holds tens of thousands of clones; around 89% are singletons and the top ten take 0.45% to 0.75%. Source: CD4+ T cells from peripheral blood mononuclear cells, taken in the first trimester of pregnancy. All receptors derive from a female donor with multiple sclerosis, enrolled in a pregnancy study.

V usage is TRBV7-3 and J usage is TRBJ2-1; no clear D gene. Germline values: CDR1 SGHTA, CDR2 FQGTGA. Trimming took 3 bases from V and 10 from J, leaving 16 bases between them. The CDR3 is made up of 14 amino acids. The CDR3 DNA reads TGTGCCAGCAGCTTTCAGCCCGGCGGTAGGGAGCAGTTCTTC. Translating gives CASSFQPGGREQFF.

The chain couples TRBV5-8 to TRBJ2-7; a possible D gene is TRBD2 (5 bases). Germline V lookup: CDR1 SGHTS, CDR2 YDEGEE. The CDR3 consists of 16 residues. V was clipped by 4 bases and J by 2 bases, with 19 bases between them. The CDR3 sequence is CASSLPGRTLTYEQYF. CDR3 DNA sequence: TGTGCCAGCAGCCTACCAGGACGGACTCTGACCTACGAGCAGTACTTC.

The V call is TRBV9, the J call TRBJ2-7; the match to TRBD2 covers 8 bases. Germline CDR1 is SGDLS and CDR2 is YYNGEE. The junction had 10 bases not matched to a gene; V was cut back by 2 bases and J by 6 bases. The length of the CDR3 is 15 residues. As DNA, the CDR3 is TGTGCCAGCAGCGTGGGGGCTATGCGGGAGGTCGAGCAGTACTTC. Protein sequence: CASSVGAMREVEQYF.

V gene TRBV10-3 combines with J gene TRBJ2-7; 7 bases line up with TRBD2. Trimming took 3 bases from V and 4 from J; bases not matched to a gene: 12. Germline lookup yields CDR1 ENHRY and CDR2 SYGVKD. The length of the CDR3 is 16 residues. The CDR3 spells CAISDPGGDTPYEQYF. The CDR3 DNA reads TGTGCCATCAGTGACCCTGGGGGGGATACCCCGTACGAGCAGTACTTC.

The chain carries TRBV5-1 and TRBJ1-1; D is possibly TRBD1 (6 bases). The CDR3 loop spans 14 amino acids. V lost 3 bases and J lost 2, with 11 bases in between. Germline CDR1 reads SGHRS; CDR2 reads YFSETQ. This chain's CDR3 is CASSSQGGNTEAFF. The CDR3 nucleotides are TGCGCCAGCAGCTCACAAGGGGGAAACACTGAAGCTTTCTTT.

The rearrangement links TRBV27 to TRBJ1-2; 7 bases are shared with TRBD1. From germline, CDR1 is MNHEY and CDR2 SMNVEV (reference sequence). The CDR3 extends over 15 amino acids. With V trimmed by 5 bases and J by 5 bases, 11 bases remained unmatched. The CDR3 loop is CASSDRGLLWYGYTF. CDR3 nucleotide sequence: TGTGCCAGCAGTGATAGGGGGCTTCTTTGGTATGGCTACACCTTC.

The rearrangement uses TRBV10-3 and TRBJ1-4, with D perhaps TRBD1 (6 bases). V was trimmed by 3 bases and J by 2 bases, leaving 13 bases between them. The CDR3 has 16 amino acids. The germline V gene has CDR1 ENHRY and CDR2 SYGVKD. The chain's CDR3 is CAISETGQGTNEKLFF. In DNA form, the CDR3 reads TGTGCCATCAGTGAAACAGGTCAGGGGACTAATGAAAAACTGTTTTTT.

The rearrangement joins TRBV19 to TRBJ1-5, with 9 bases fitting TRBD1. This CDR3 is 17 amino acids long. The junction had 17 bases not matched to a gene; V was cut back by 7 bases and J by 7 bases. CDR1 is LNHDA and CDR2 is SQIVND in the germline V gene (reference sequence). CDR3 region: CASTEDRGGGQRQPQHF. CDR3 DNA: TGTGCCAGTACCGAGGACAGGGGAGGGGGCCAGAGACAGCCCCAGCATTTT.

This chain connects TRBV28 to TRBJ1-6; D gene ambiguous. The CDR3 has 12 amino acids. Between the trimmed V and J ends, which lost 8 bases and 14 bases, there was a span of 16 bases. Germline assignment: CDR1 MDHEN and CDR2 SYDVKM. CDR3 loop: CASSVEGLTLHF. CDR3 coding DNA: TGTGCCAGCTCCGTAGAGGGATTGACCCTCCACTTT.

The CDR3 region has the DNA TGCGCCAGCAGCCAACCTCGTGTAGCGGACTATGGCTACACCTTC. It translates to CASSQPRVADYGYTF. The rearrangement uses TRBV4-1 and TRBJ1-2; no firm D call. The germline V and J ends were trimmed by 2 bases and 3 bases, with 13 bases remaining between them. Germline CDR1 is MGHRA and CDR2 is YSYEKL. The CDR3 has 15 amino acids.

The chain recombines TRBV5-5 with TRBJ2-1; the match to TRBD1 covers 7 bases. The junction had 7 bases not matched to a gene; V was cut back by 3 bases and J by 4 bases. Germline values: CDR1 SGHKS, CDR2 YYEKEE (reference sequence). The CDR3 covers 15 residues. Here the CDR3 DNA reads TGTGCCAGCAGCTCTGGACAGGCATTATACAATGAGCAGTTCTTC. Amino acids: CASSSGQALYNEQFF.

The chain couples TRBV7-2 to TRBJ2-6, with 11 bases matching TRBD2. J was trimmed by 3 bases and V by 5 bases; bases with no gene match: 9. Germline V gene data show CDR1 as SGHTA and CDR2 as FQGNSA. The CDR3 has 18 residues. The CDR3 DNA follows: TGTGCCAGCAGCAATAGCGGGGGGGCTTTTGTTGGGGCCAACGTCCTGACTTTC. Amino acids: CASSNSGGAFVGANVLTF. Full variable domain (outside the CDR3, taken from reference TRBV7-2 and TRBJ2-6): GAGVSQSPSNKVTEKGKDVELRCDPISGHTALYWYRQSLGQGLEFLIYFQGNSAPDKSGLPSDRFSAERTGGSVSTLTIQRTQQEDSAVYLCASSNSGGAFVGANVLTFGAGSRLTVL.

J is TRBJ2-1 and V is TRBV9; 8 positions agree with TRBD2. CDR1 SGDLS and CDR2 YYNGEE come from the germline V gene. V lost 0 bases, J lost 0 bases, and 8 bases stayed unmatched. The CDR3 sequence is 18 residues long. CDR3: CASSVGSSGISSYNEQFF. The CDR3 DNA sequence: TGTGCCAGCAGCGTAGGGAGTAGCGGGATAAGCTCCTACAATGAGCAGTTCTTC.

The CDR3 DNA reads as TGTGCCACCAGCACAGGGTCGAACACCGGGGAGCTGTTTTTT. Protein product: CATSTGSNTGELFF. The V call is TRBV15, the J call TRBJ2-2, with a tentative D call TRBD1 (5 bases). The CDR3 has 14 amino acids. The ends were cut back, 4 bases at V and 0 bases at J, with 6 bases in the middle. Germline lookup yields CDR1 LNHNV and CDR2 YYDKDF (reference sequence).

The CDR3 coding sequence is TGTGCCTGGAGGGTGACAGGGACCGGGGAGCTGTTTTTT. Translated, it gives CAWRVTGTGELFF. The rearrangement links TRBV30 to TRBJ2-2, with 7 positions matching TRBD1. V was clipped by 3 bases and J by 5 bases; unmatched bases: 3. Germline CDR1 and CDR2: GTSNPN and SVGIG (reference sequence). The CDR3 is 13 residues long.

This chain joins TRBV7-3 and TRBJ1-2; D might be TRBD1 (6 bases). The CDR3 runs to 15 residues. V lost 2 bases and J 6 bases, leaving 16 bases between the germline ends. The germline V gene encodes CDR1 SGHTA and CDR2 FQGTGA. The CDR3 bases are TGTGCCAGCAGCTTAGGCGGGGGGGCCGGGAATGGCTACACCTTC. Encoded protein: CASSLGGGAGNGYTF.

V gene TRBV5-8 combines with J gene TRBJ1-2; TRBD1 matches 9 bases. J was trimmed by 7 bases and V by 4 bases; bases with no gene match: 11. The CDR3 is made up of 15 amino acids. Looked up from germline, CDR1 is SGHTS and CDR2 is YDEGEE. CDR3 loop: CASSISGTGSFGYTF. The CDR3, as DNA: TGTGCCAGCAGCATATCCGGGACAGGGTCTTTTGGCTACACCTTC.

The V call is TRBV6-1, the J call TRBJ2-5; possibly TRBD2 for D (5 bases). Between the trimmed V and J ends, which lost 7 bases and 4 bases, there was a span of 13 bases. The germline CDR1 and CDR2 sequences are MNHNS and SASEGT. The CDR3 runs to 13 residues. CDR3 DNA: TGTGCCAGCACCACGGGAAATTCAGAGACCCAGTACTTC. Its translation is CASTTGNSETQYF.

The sample holds one count of this clone. This chain links TRBV5-4 with TRBJ2-1; no clear D gene. Trimming shortened V by 4 bases and J by 4 bases, and 3 bases separated the two germline ends. Germline V CDR1 and CDR2: SGHNT, YYREEE (reference sequence). CDR3 length: 11 residues. As DNA, the CDR3 is TGTGCCAGCAGCGTATACAATGAGCAGTTCTTC. It codes for CASSVYNEQFF. Full variable domain (outside the CDR3, taken from reference TRBV5-4 and TRBJ2-1): ETGVTQSPTHLIKTRGQQVTLRCSSQSGHNTVSWYQQALGQGPQFIFQYYREEENGRGNFPPRFSGLQFPNYSSELNVNALELDDSALYLCASSVYNEQFFGPGTRLTVL.

The V and J genes are TRBV19 and TRBJ1-6; D gene ambiguous. Germline assignment: CDR1 LNHDA and CDR2 SQIVND (reference sequence). Trimming took off 10 bases at V and 9 bases at J, with 19 bases between the two ends. This CDR3 has 14 residues. As DNA, the CDR3 is TGTGCCACTAAAACTAGGGAAACGAGTTCACCCCTCCACTTT. Protein: CATKTRETSSPLHF.